Listed here are 9 T cell receptor beta chains from one sample, sequenced in a study of T cells in tuberculosis (dated by TCRdb to about 2018). Preparation of the library involved the immunoSEQ multiplex PCR assay. TCRdb took this table from immuneACCESS and kept in-frame rearrangements with V and J called. Such tables lack part of the clones; where checked against another copy, unresolved V genes explain under half of the gap, and the rest is unexplained. Counted in this sample were around 35,000 clones; 94% of them appeared once. The ten largest clones add up to about an eighth of the sample. Sequenced input: PBMCs. Every receptor here comes from a donor aged 10-29 years with latent tuberculosis or without tuberculosis infection. Some clones in this sample may be carry-over from other donors' samples.

This clone was seen only once. The chain joins TRBV7-2 to TRBJ1-2, with 9 bases identical to TRBD1. V lost 5 bases to trimming and J lost 8 bases; unmatched junction nucleotides: 9. From germline, CDR1 is SGHTA and CDR2 FQGNSA. The CDR3 covers 14 residues. CDR3 DNA: TGTGCCAGCAGCCGTAGGGACAGGGCCTTCGGCTACACCTTC. Translated, it gives CASSRRDRAFGYTF.

This clone rates as large. The rearrangement joins TRBV29-1 to TRBJ1-1; D uncertain. V dropped 6 bases and J dropped 0 bases, with 14 bases sitting between them. The CDR3 contains 14 residues. Germline lookup yields CDR1 SQVTM and CDR2 ANQGSEA. CDR3 protein: CSVGDGSVNTEAFF. As DNA, the CDR3 is TGCAGCGTAGGCGACGGGTCCGTGAACACTGAAGCTTTCTTT.

This chain connects TRBV7-6 to TRBJ2-7; D is possibly TRBD1 (6 bases). The length of the CDR3 is 14 residues. Germline CDR1 reads SGHVS; CDR2 reads FNYEAQ. Deletions cut 1 base from V and 7 bases from J, with 14 bases between. In nucleotides, the CDR3 is TGTGCCAGCAGCTTAGGCAGGGGAGATTATGAGCAGTACTTC. Residues: CASSLGRGDYEQYF.

V is TRBV2 and J is TRBJ1-5, with 10 bases lining up with TRBD1. Looked up from germline, CDR1 is SNHLY and CDR2 is FYNNEI. The CDR3 length is 14 residues. V dropped 6 bases and J dropped 5; count of bases not matched to a gene: 4. The CDR3 loop reads CASSKDRGYQPQHF. In DNA, the CDR3 is TGTGCCAGCAGCAAGGACAGGGGGTATCAGCCCCAGCATTTT.

V gene TRBV5-6 combines with J gene TRBJ2-5, with 11 bases fitting TRBD2. J gave up 3 bases and V 4 bases, and 5 bases lay outside the gene matches. Germline loops: CDR1 SGHDT, CDR2 YYEEEE. There are 15 residues in the CDR3. CDR3 protein: CASSRMTSGEETQYF. The CDR3 nucleotides read TGTGCCAGCAGCCGTATGACTAGCGGGGAAGAGACCCAGTACTTC.

The rearrangement links TRBV2 to TRBJ2-7; D might be TRBD2 (6 bases). The CDR3 runs to 20 residues. Trimming took 4 bases from V and 3 from J, leaving 31 bases between them. Germline values: CDR1 SNHLY, CDR2 FYNNEI. DNA for the CDR3: TGTGCCAGCAGTGTATATCTTTGCGGGGAGTGGAGGTGGATTTACTACGAGCAGTACTTC. This gives the protein CASSVYLCGEWRWIYYEQYF.

CDR3 sequence (DNA): TGTGCCAGTAGTTACGGGACAGGGGGCACTGAAGCTTTCTTT. This translates into CASSYGTGGTEAFF. The chain recombines TRBV19 with TRBJ1-1, with 11 bases aligning to TRBD1. This CDR3 is built from 14 residues. Germline CDR1 reads LNHDA; CDR2 reads SQIVND (reference sequence). The ends lost 5 bases at V and 4 bases at J; junction bases unmatched: 3.

The chain joins TRBV7-9 to TRBJ1-2, with D possibly TRBD1 on 6 matching bases. The length of the CDR3 is 17 residues. V was pared by 1 base and J by 1 base, with 16 bases between. CDR1 is SEHNR, CDR2 FQNEAQ, per germline (reference sequence). The CDR3 is CASSLGGGQSINYGYTF. The CDR3 nucleotides read TGTGCCAGCAGCTTAGGAGGCGGACAGAGTATTAACTATGGCTACACCTTC.

The V and J genes are TRBV12-5 and TRBJ1-4, with TRBD1 as a possible D gene (6 bases). Looked up from germline, CDR1 is LGHNT and CDR2 is FRNRAP. The CDR3 extends over 15 amino acids. Trimming took 7 bases from V and 4 from J, leaving 16 bases between them. The CDR3 loop reads CASALQLRGNEKLFF. The DNA of the CDR3 is TGTGCTAGTGCTTTACAGCTCAGGGGTAATGAAAAACTGTTTTTT.